The 9 T cell receptor beta chains below come from one sample, sequenced in a study of vaccination and CD4 T cells after COVID-19. Antigen specificity for these receptors is unknown. Specified treatment: approximately nine-day PBMC culture with coronavirus spike peptide pools or control peptides (ViraFEST assay). With the Oncomine TCR Beta short-read assay, DNA from cultured CD4+ T cells was sequenced. TCRdb redid the calling of the PCR reads with MiXCR, one entry per CDR3 protein. The sample lists about 3,300 distinct CDR3 sequences; approximately 80% were seen once. The sample was CD4+ T cells from blood, cultured in vitro. These receptors all stem from a human donor who had recovered from COVID-19.

In its sample, this clonotype was seen a few times. This chain connects TRBV20-1 to TRBJ1-5; no clear D gene. The CDR3 is 13 residues long. The V and J ends lost 2 bases and 1 base respectively, with 6 bases between them. The germline V gene encodes CDR1 DFQATT and CDR2 SNEGSKA (reference sequence). The CDR3 DNA is TGCAGTGCTAGATTCACGAGCAATCAGCCCCAGCATTTT. Translated, it gives CSARFTSNQPQHF.

This clonotype came up once. The chain links TRBV7-9 to TRBJ2-3, with D perhaps TRBD2 (6 bases). The V end lost 6 bases, the J end lost 4 bases, and 17 bases lay between the germline ends. This CDR3 is built from 15 residues. Looked up from germline, CDR1 is SEHNR and CDR2 is FQNEAQ (reference sequence). The CDR3 sequence is CASRFGAGNSDTQYF. Here the CDR3 DNA reads TGTGCCAGCAGATTTGGGGCGGGGAATTCAGATACGCAGTATTTT. The entire variable domain, with the rest obtained from reference TRBV7-9 and TRBJ2-3, is as follows: DTGVSQNPRHKITKRGQNVTFRCDPISEHNRLYWYRQTLGQGPEFLTYFQNEAQLEKSRLLSDRFSAERPKGSFSTLEIQRTEQGDSAMYLCASRFGAGNSDTQYFGPGTRLTVL.

The chain combines TRBV6-4 with TRBJ1-5, with a weak D call TRBD1 (6 bases). CDR3 length equals 15 residues. Germline assignment: CDR1 MRHNA and CDR2 SNTAGT. V lost 6 bases and J 0 bases, leaving 12 bases between the germline ends. CDR3 residues: CASSVQGGSNQPQHF. As DNA, the CDR3 is TGTGCCAGCAGCGTACAGGGTGGTAGCAATCAGCCCCAGCATTTT.

The chain couples TRBV6-1 to TRBJ2-7, with 7 bases aligning to TRBD1. CDR3 length: 15 residues. The germline V gene encodes CDR1 MNHNS and CDR2 SASEGT. Trimming cost V 7 bases and J 6 bases; bases outside gene matches: 15. The CDR3 DNA sequence: TGTGCCAGCAAGAGAGACTTCGAGGGGGCGAGCGAGCAGTACTTC. Translated: CASKRDFEGASEQYF.

The V and J genes are TRBV6-5 and TRBJ1-1, with 8 bases that match TRBD1. CDR3 size: 13 residues. Unmatched junction bases numbered 3, after V lost 2 bases and J lost 7 bases. The germline CDR1 and CDR2 sequences are MNHEY and SVGAGI. The CDR3 DNA reads as TGTGCCAGCAGTTACGACAGGGGAAGTGAAGCTTTCTTT. This codes for CASSYDRGSEAFF.

The rearrangement joins TRBV7-2 to TRBJ1-6, with 8 bases fitting TRBD1. CDR1 is SGHTA and CDR2 is FQGNSA in the germline V gene. J was trimmed by 7 bases and V by 5 bases; bases with no gene match: 7. CDR3 length: 15 amino acids. The CDR3 DNA follows: TGTGCCAGCAGCCGTAAGGGACAGGCCAATTCACCCCTCCACTTT. Encoded protein: CASSRKGQANSPLHF.

This rearrangement joins TRBV20-1 to TRBJ1-2; the D gene is possibly TRBD1 (5 bases). Germline CDR1 is DFQATT and CDR2 is SNEGSKA (reference sequence). This CDR3 contains 14 residues. The V end lost 0 bases, the J end lost 3 bases, and 11 bases lay between the germline ends. The CDR3 is CSARDARGDYGYTF. CDR3 bases: TGCAGTGCTAGAGATGCGCGGGGCGACTATGGCTACACCTTC.

The chain couples TRBV4-1 to TRBJ1-5; D remains ambiguous. V was pared by 3 bases and J by 4 bases, with 4 bases between. The CDR3 totals 12 residues. Germline CDR1 is MGHRA and CDR2 is YSYEKL. Here the CDR3 reads CASSHDNQPQHF. CDR3 DNA: TGCGCCAGCAGCCATGATAATCAGCCCCAGCATTTT.

V usage is TRBV7-2 and J usage is TRBJ1-6; 9 nucleotides agree with TRBD1. V lost 5 bases to trimming and J lost 7 bases; unmatched junction nucleotides: 9. The germline gives CDR1 SGHTA, CDR2 FQGNSA. This CDR3 contains 16 residues. In nucleotides, the CDR3 is TGTGCCAGCAGCCTACGGACAGGGGCTCGAAATTCACCCCTCCACTTT. Translated, it gives CASSLRTGARNSPLHF.